What follows are 18 T cell receptor beta chains derived from one specimen sequenced in a study of shared clonotypes between healthy human individuals. It was CD45RO-negative cells, positively selected for CCR7, that made up naive CD8 cells, with terminally differentiated effector memory CD45RA+ cells excluded. The table came from immunoSEQ multiplex PCR; TCRdb's copy has only in-frame clones and leaves some out. The sample lists around 560,000 clones, 85% to 95% occurring once. The sequencing sample was made of naive CD8+ T cells sorted from blood. The receptor source for this set is a woman in her 30s in good health.

The chain links TRBV28 to TRBJ2-3; D perhaps matches TRBD1 (5 bases). CDR3 length equals 19 residues. Germline assignment: CDR1 MDHEN and CDR2 SYDVKM. V shed 3 bases and J shed 3 bases, with 25 bases lying between them. The CDR3 is CASSFPTGAQGSRTDTQYF. In nucleotides, the CDR3 is TGTGCCAGCAGTTTCCCTACCGGAGCCCAGGGAAGTAGGACAGATACGCAGTATTTT.

The chain is built from TRBV7-9 and TRBJ2-7, with TRBD1 matching over 7 bases. In germline, CDR1 is SEHNR, CDR2 FQNEAQ (reference sequence). CDR3 size: 15 residues. The ends lost 5 bases at V and 3 bases at J; junction bases unmatched: 10. The CDR3 here is CASSQKRDSHYEQYF. The CDR3 DNA follows: TGTGCCAGCAGCCAAAAACGGGACAGTCACTACGAGCAGTACTTC.

The rearrangement links TRBV27 to TRBJ1-6; 11 bases are shared with TRBD1. Germline V gene sequence: CDR1 MNHEY, CDR2 SMNVEV (reference sequence). The V and J ends lost 4 bases and 9 bases, in that order; junction bases with no gene match: 2. This CDR3 has 14 amino acids. CDR3: CASSSGQGASPLHF. In nucleotides, the CDR3 is TGTGCCAGCAGTTCTGGACAGGGGGCTTCACCCCTCCACTTT.

The V and J genes are TRBV9 and TRBJ2-7; a weak D match, TRBD1 (7 bases). The CDR3 has 13 residues. Trimming removed 4 bases at V and 5 bases at J, with 13 bases between. Germline assignment: CDR1 SGDLS and CDR2 YYNGEE. In DNA form, the CDR3 reads TGTGCCAGCAGCCCAGGGGGGAGCAACGAGCAGTACTTC. Amino acid sequence: CASSPGGSNEQYF.

J is TRBJ1-6 and V is TRBV30, with unresolved D. CDR1 and CDR2 from the germline V gene are GTSNPN and SVGIG (reference sequence). The CDR3 runs 15 residues. Trimming removed 8 bases from V and 4 bases from J, with 18 bases in between. The CDR3 sequence: CAGALGRMYNSPLHF. CDR3 nucleotides: TGTGCCGGAGCCCTCGGACGGATGTATAATTCACCCCTCCACTTT. Together with reference TRBV30 and TRBJ1-6, the CDR3 gives the full variable domain: SQTIHQWPATLVQPVGSPLSLECTVEGTSNPNLYWYRQAAGRGLQLLFYSVGIGQISSEVPQNLSASRPQDRQFILSSKKLLLSDSGFYLCAGALGRMYNSPLHFGNGTRLTVT.

This chain joins TRBV2 and TRBJ2-3; TRBD2 might be the D (6 bases). The V and J ends lost 6 bases and 2 bases respectively, with 15 bases between them. This CDR3 comprises 15 residues. CDR1 is SNHLY, CDR2 FYNNEI, per germline. CDR3 nucleotide sequence: TGTGCCAGCAGGACGGGACTGCATTTCACAGATACGCAGTATTTT. The encoded protein is CASRTGLHFTDTQYF.

The chain employs TRBV5-1 and TRBJ2-7; 9 positions agree with TRBD1. This CDR3 comprises 15 residues. Germline-derived CDR1 and CDR2 are SGHRS and YFSETQ. With V trimmed by 5 bases and J by 4 bases, 10 bases remained unmatched. CDR3 bases: TGCGCCAGCAGTATGGGGACAGGGATCCCTTACGAGCAGTACTTC. Protein product: CASSMGTGIPYEQYF.

The rearrangement uses TRBV5-4 and TRBJ2-5; D unresolved. The DNA end lines up better with TRBJ2-7; the J call may be wrong. Looked up from germline, CDR1 is SGHNT and CDR2 is YYREEE (reference sequence). The CDR3 has 14 amino acids. The CDR3 region is CASSLYSSSYEQYF. In DNA, the CDR3 is TGTGCCAGCAGCTTGTATTCCTCTTCCTACGAGCAGTACTTC.

DNA for the CDR3: TGTGCCAGCGCGCATGAGGGACTCCAAGTTTTGACCCAGTACTTC. It is translated as CASAHEGLQVLTQYF. The chain couples TRBV28 to TRBJ2-5; weak D call: TRBD2 (6 bases). This CDR3 is 15 amino acids long. Deletions cut 8 bases from V and 7 bases from J, with 23 bases between. The germline V gene has CDR1 MDHEN and CDR2 SYDVKM.

Only one count was recorded for this clone. The CDR3 loop is CASSLYRDPSQETQYF. The CDR3 DNA reads TGTGCCAGCAGCTTGTACCGGGACCCGTCCCAAGAGACCCAGTACTTC. J is TRBJ2-5 and V is TRBV5-4; D is tentatively TRBD1 or TRBD2 (5 bases each). Germline-derived CDR1 and CDR2 are SGHNT and YYREEE (reference sequence). The CDR3 has 16 amino acids. V lost 1 base and J 1 base, leaving 14 bases between the germline ends.

This sequence joins TRBV4-2 and TRBJ2-1; 8 nucleotides match TRBD2. CDR1 LGHNA and CDR2 YNFKEQ come from the germline V gene. V trimming: 5 bases; J trimming: 6 bases; junction bases outside the gene matches: 6. The CDR3 runs 14 residues. The CDR3 loop is CASSWGLGLNEQFF. Written as DNA, the CDR3 is TGTGCCAGCAGCTGGGGACTAGGCCTCAATGAGCAGTTCTTC.

CDR3 protein: CASSYTTSGTYEQYF. In nucleotides, the CDR3 is TGTGCCAGCAGTTACACGACTAGCGGGACCTACGAGCAGTACTTC. The chain joins TRBV6-5 to TRBJ2-7, with 11 bases aligning to TRBD2. The length of the CDR3 is 15 residues. The germline V gene has CDR1 MNHEY and CDR2 SVGAGI. Trimming at V came to 2 bases and at J to 2 bases, leaving 2 bases not matched to a gene.

The chain uses TRBV19 and TRBJ1-2, with D hard to call. This CDR3 is built from 15 residues. With 2 bases removed from V and 4 bases from J, the gap between germline ends came to 14 bases. CDR1 and CDR2 (germline): LNHDA, SQIVND (reference sequence). Here the CDR3 DNA reads TGTGCCAGTAGTATACCGGGGATAACGATCTATGGCTACACCTTC. Its protein is CASSIPGITIYGYTF.

This clone was recorded once. The germline gene is not matched at one end of the junction; a read error may be the cause. The chain has TRBV19 and TRBJ2-3, with 11 bases aligning to TRBD2. CDR1 and CDR2 from the germline V gene are LNHDA and SQIVND (reference sequence). The CDR3 length is 15 residues. The CDR3 DNA reads as TGTGCCGGTAGTATGTTAGCGGGAGGGTCAGATACGCAGTATTTT. This gives the protein CAGSMLAGGSDTQYF.

This clone was seen at least ten times. The identical CDR3 is also encoded by other nucleotide sequences in the sample. CDR3 amino acids: CASSIRDSNQPQHF. The CDR3, as DNA: TGTGCCAGTAGTATCCGGGACAGCAATCAGCCCCAGCATTTT. The chain couples TRBV19 to TRBJ1-5; a weak D match, TRBD1 (5 bases). This CDR3 contains 14 residues. The V gene's germline CDR1 is LNHDA and CDR2 SQIVND (reference sequence). V gave up 3 bases and J gave up 1 base, with 7 bases separating them.

The chain joins TRBV19 to TRBJ2-5; TRBD1 matches 9 bases. Near its end, the DNA agrees better with TRBJ2-7, so the J call may be wrong. The CDR3 spans 14 residues. Germline CDR1 and CDR2: LNHDA and SQIVND (reference sequence). In nucleotides, the CDR3 is TGTGCCAGTAGTATGGGACAGGGAAGCTACGAGCAGTACTTC. Protein product: CASSMGQGSYEQYF.

This chain links TRBV27 with TRBJ2-3; 8 bases are shared with TRBD2. Germline-derived CDR1 and CDR2 are MNHEY and SMNVEV (reference sequence). The CDR3 runs to 17 residues. V shed 2 bases and J 4 bases; nucleotides not matched to a gene: 11. CDR3 protein: CASSLHWSGSLSDTQYF. The CDR3 DNA reads TGTGCCAGCAGTTTACACTGGAGCGGGAGTCTTTCAGATACGCAGTATTTT.

Concerning this clone: The sample carries other DNA sequences with the same CDR3. The rearrangement links TRBV27 to TRBJ2-1; 14 nucleotides line up with TRBD2. Germline CDR1 MNHEY, CDR2 SMNVEV (reference sequence). The CDR3 totals 15 residues. V gave up 5 bases and J gave up 9 bases; unmatched junction bases: 6. The CDR3 DNA follows: TGTGCCAGCAGTCCCGGGACTAGCGGGGGTGGTGAGCAGTTCTTC. Protein product: CASSPGTSGGGEQFF.